A selection of T cell receptor beta chains follows, all from one sample in a study of fetal regulatory T cell absence and autoimmunity. Sequencing used immunoSEQ multiplex PCR; TCRdb keeps in-frame clones, though not all of them. The profile shows 95,000 or so clones, more than 70% of them singletons. Sequenced material: pancreas tissue. These receptors came from a male donor with IPEX syndrome. CDR3s include the opening cysteine and the closing phenylalanine or tryptophan. Fields, in order: V gene, J gene, clone size, D gene, CDR3 protein, CDR3 DNA. D genes are given only for firm matches. Only some rows state a clone size, as once, few, many or a class for expanded clones.

V: TRBV6-5
J: TRBJ1-1
size: -
D: -
CDR3: CASSYLLVPGAEAFF
DNA: TGTGCCAGCAGTTACCTCCTGGTCCCTGGGGCTGAAGCTTTCTTT

V: TRBV27
J: TRBJ1-1
size: -
D: -
CDR3: CASQIAWTSTEAFF
DNA: TGTGCCAGCCAAATAGCTTGGACATCCACTGAAGCTTTCTTT

V: TRBV9
J: TRBJ2-3
size: -
D: -
CDR3: CASSVVSSTDTQYF
DNA: TGTGCCAGCAGCGTAGTCTCTAGCACAGATACGCAGTATTTT

V: TRBV4-3
J: TRBJ1-2
size: -
D: TRBD1
CDR3: CASSRGQGGYGYTF
DNA: TGCGCCAGCAGCCGAGGACAGGGAGGCTATGGCTACACCTTC

V: TRBV27
J: TRBJ1-4
size: few
D: -
CDR3: CASSLSPGHRNEKLFF
DNA: TGTGCCAGCAGTTTATCCCCGGGACACCGAAATGAAAAACTGTTTTTT

V: TRBV19
J: TRBJ2-2
size: few
D: -
CDR3: CASTGLTTGELFF
DNA: TGTGCCAGTACGGGACTTACCACCGGGGAGCTGTTTTTT

V: TRBV19
J: TRBJ2-1
size: -
D: -
CDR3: CASRLKPAGLHEQFF
DNA: TGTGCCAGTAGACTCAAACCGGCAGGGTTGCATGAGCAGTTCTTC

V: TRBV6-5
J: TRBJ2-5
size: -
D: -
CDR3: CASSYSNLLGHETQYF
DNA: TGTGCCAGCAGTTACTCGAACCTATTGGGTCACGAGACCCAGTACTTC

V: TRBV15
J: TRBJ1-2
size: -
D: -
CDR3: CATSRDRGISGYTF
DNA: TGTGCCACCAGCAGAGATCGGGGGATTAGTGGCTACACCTTC

V: TRBV5-8
J: TRBJ1-4
size: -
D: -
CDR3: CASSFNPRGEKLFF
DNA: TGTGCCAGCAGCTTCAACCCACGGGGTGAAAAACTGTTTTTT

V: TRBV5-1
J: TRBJ1-1
size: -
D: -
CDR3: CASTPGHPRASEAFF
DNA: TGCGCCAGCACCCCGGGACACCCAAGAGCAAGTGAAGCTTTCTTT

V: TRBV6-6
J: TRBJ2-5
size: -
D: -
CDR3: CASSWTKETQYF
DNA: TGTGCCAGCAGTTGGACAAAAGAGACCCAGTACTTC

V: TRBV5-5
J: TRBJ1-1
size: -
D: -
CDR3: CASSLADRGYTEAFF
DNA: TGTGCCAGCAGCTTGGCCGACAGAGGGTATACTGAAGCTTTCTTT

V: TRBV6-1
J: TRBJ2-5
size: -
D: -
CDR3: CASSVMGSETQYF
DNA: TGTGCCAGCAGTGTTATGGGATCGGAGACCCAGTACTTC

V: TRBV6-1
J: TRBJ2-1
size: -
D: TRBD1
CDR3: CASSEADRSYNEQFF
DNA: TGTGCCAGCAGTGAAGCGGACAGGTCCTACAATGAGCAGTTCTTC

V: TRBV10-2
J: TRBJ2-3
size: few
D: TRBD2
CDR3: CASTSRDYVNTQYF
DNA: TGCGCCAGCACGAGCCGGGACTACGTAAATACGCAGTATTTT

V: TRBV5-6
J: TRBJ2-7
size: -
D: TRBD1
CDR3: CASSLALRDRLKYEQYF
DNA: TGTGCCAGCAGCTTGGCCCTCCGGGACAGGCTTAAGTACGAGCAGTACTTC

V: TRBV27
J: TRBJ1-2
size: few
D: TRBD1
CDR3: CASSLGGQGYGYTF
DNA: TGTGCCAGCAGTTTAGGGGGACAGGGGTATGGCTACACCTTC

V: TRBV6-6
J: TRBJ1-2
size: -
D: TRBD1
CDR3: CASSYSKTGAGYGYTF
DNA: TGTGCCAGCAGTTACTCCAAGACAGGGGCGGGCTATGGCTACACCTTC

V: TRBV5-1
J: TRBJ1-1
size: once
D: -
CDR3: CASSPVWGAEAFF
DNA: TGCGCCAGCAGCCCGGTGTGGGGGGCTGAAGCTTTCTTT

V: TRBV4-1
J: TRBJ1-2
size: -
D: -
CDR3: CASSPYGGLTANYGYTF
DNA: TGCGCCAGCAGCCCCTATGGCGGCCTGACAGCTAACTATGGCTACACCTTC

V: TRBV5-4
J: TRBJ1-2
size: -
D: -
CDR3: CASSLDRANYGYTF
DNA: TGTGCCAGCAGCTTGGATAGGGCGAACTATGGCTACACCTTC

V: TRBV7-6
J: TRBJ2-7
size: -
D: -
CDR3: CASSLVGGTYEQYF
DNA: TGTGCCAGCAGCTTAGTAGGGGGAACCTACGAGCAGTACTTC

V: TRBV6-5
J: TRBJ1-4
size: -
D: TRBD1
CDR3: CASSLSRTGPNEKLFF
DNA: TGTGCCAGCAGTTTGTCCCGGACAGGGCCTAATGAAAAACTGTTTTTT

V: TRBV27
J: TRBJ2-1
size: -
D: -
CDR3: CASSLFALGLDEQFF
DNA: TGTGCCAGCAGTTTATTCGCCTTGGGGCTTGATGAGCAGTTCTTC

V: TRBV18
J: TRBJ1-2
size: -
D: -
CDR3: CASSPRPAPGSYGYTF
DNA: TGTGCCAGCTCACCTCGTCCGGCCCCAGGGAGTTATGGCTACACCTTC

V: TRBV7-8
J: TRBJ2-2
size: -
D: TRBD2
CDR3: CASSLKLAGVTGELFF
DNA: TGTGCCAGCAGCTTAAAACTAGCGGGGGTCACCGGGGAGCTGTTTTTT

V: TRBV19
J: TRBJ1-5
size: -
D: TRBD1
CDR3: CASSTLDRARQPQHF
DNA: TGTGCCAGTAGTACCCTGGACAGGGCCAGGCAGCCCCAGCATTTT

V: TRBV11-3
J: TRBJ1-2
size: once
D: -
CDR3: CASSSRSGTAGYTF
DNA: TGTGCCAGCAGCTCAAGGTCAGGGACCGCTGGCTACACCTTC